These 10 T cell receptor beta chains were all obtained from the same sample, sequenced in a study of T cell changes during pregnancy in multiple sclerosis. Measured with immunoSEQ multiplex PCR; TCRdb has only the in-frame clones, and not every one. This repertoire shows 51,000 or so clones, 85% to 95% found once; its top ten account for 1.5% to 2%. The sequences come from peripheral blood, collected in the second trimester of pregnancy. These receptors all come from a female donor with multiple sclerosis, enrolled in a pregnancy study.

V usage is TRBV5-8 and J usage is TRBJ1-1; unclear D gene. In germline, CDR1 is SGHTS, CDR2 YDEGEE. V shed 6 bases and J shed 1 base, with 10 bases lying between them. The CDR3 sequence is 13 residues long. The CDR3, as DNA: TGTGCCAGCACAATCCGGGAGAACACTGAAGCTTTCTTT. This sequence encodes CASTIRENTEAFF.

This chain connects TRBV14 to TRBJ2-1; TRBD1 matches at 7 bases. The ends lost 0 bases at V and 2 bases at J; junction bases unmatched: 10. The CDR3 totals 18 residues. Per the germline V gene, CDR1 is SGHDN and CDR2 is FVKESK. CDR3: CASSQEWTGSIAYNEQFF. The CDR3 DNA sequence: TGTGCCAGCAGCCAAGAATGGACAGGCTCCATCGCCTACAATGAGCAGTTCTTC.

V is TRBV7-6 and J is TRBJ2-1; TRBD2 matches 12 bases. The germline V gene encodes CDR1 SGHVS and CDR2 FNYEAQ. V lost 5 bases, J lost 6 bases, and 11 bases stayed unmatched. This CDR3 region has 17 residues. For the CDR3, the DNA is TGTGCCAGCAGCCGAGCTAGCGGGAGGGCCTTACCCAATGAGCAGTTCTTC. Translation: CASSRASGRALPNEQFF.

The V and J genes are TRBV30 and TRBJ2-5, with TRBD2 matching over 13 bases. The DNA matches TRBJ2-7 better at its end, which makes the J call doubtful. This CDR3 has 17 residues. Germline values: CDR1 GTSNPN, CDR2 SVGIG (reference sequence). CDR3 nucleotides: TGTGCCTGGAGTGTAGGGTGGACTAGCGGGAGACCCTACGAGCAGTACTTC. It is translated as CAWSVGWTSGRPYEQYF.

The chain is built from TRBV19 and TRBJ1-1; D gene unclear. The ends were cut back, 3 bases at V and 0 bases at J, with 5 bases in the middle. There are 13 residues in the CDR3. Germline assignment: CDR1 LNHDA and CDR2 SQIVND (reference sequence). CDR3 loop: CASSIQVNTEAFF. CDR3 DNA sequence: TGTGCCAGTAGTATCCAGGTGAACACTGAAGCTTTCTTT. Complete variable domain (other parts from reference TRBV19 and TRBJ1-1): DGGITQSPKYLFRKEGQNVTLSCEQNLNHDAMYWYRQDPGQGLRLIYYSQIVNDFQKGDIAEGYSVSREKKESFPLTVTSAQKNPTAFYLCASSIQVNTEAFFGQGTRLTVV.

Here the CDR3 reads CASSLGGSTGELFF. In DNA form, the CDR3 reads TGCGCCAGCAGCTTGGGGGGCTCCACCGGGGAGCTGTTTTTT. V usage is TRBV5-1 and J usage is TRBJ2-2; tentatively, D is TRBD1 (5 bases). The V gene lost 0 bases and the J gene lost 4 bases, with 7 bases spanning the gap. CDR3 length: 14 amino acids. Germline lookup yields CDR1 SGHRS and CDR2 YFSETQ.

V usage is TRBV7-2 and J usage is TRBJ2-1; perhaps TRBD2 as D (6 bases). V dropped 5 bases and J dropped 10 bases, with 27 bases sitting between them. In germline, CDR1 is SGHTA, CDR2 FQGNSA. CDR3 length: 17 amino acids. The CDR3 nucleotides are TGTGCCAGCAGCCCTAAGGGAGAGGGACTGGACCGAAGGGAGCAGTTCTTC. This gives the protein CASSPKGEGLDRREQFF.

V is TRBV6-6 and J is TRBJ2-3; D may be TRBD2 (6 bases). This CDR3 contains 11 residues. Germline loops: CDR1 MNHNY, CDR2 SVGAGI (reference sequence). V lost 5 bases and J lost 10, with 10 bases in between. CDR3 sequence: CASSPAGPQYF. In DNA, the CDR3 is TGTGCCAGCAGTCCAGCGGGCCCGCAGTATTTT.

This clone came up a few times. The gene calls are TRBV4-2 and TRBJ1-1; 7 bases fit TRBD1. Germline values: CDR1 LGHNA, CDR2 YNFKEQ. V lost 3 bases, J lost 6 bases, and 10 bases stayed unmatched. CDR3 length: 15 amino acids. CDR3 in amino acids: CASSQSARGYAEAFF. The CDR3 DNA is TGTGCCAGCAGCCAGAGCGCCAGGGGGTACGCTGAAGCTTTCTTT.

The chain combines TRBV7-9 with TRBJ2-3; the match to TRBD2 covers 11 bases. The CDR3 loop spans 16 amino acids. CDR1 SEHNR and CDR2 FQNEAQ come from the germline V gene (reference sequence). V lost 6 bases and J lost 6; bases outside the gene matches: 11. The CDR3 DNA sequence: TGTGCCAGCAGGGGGACTAGCGGATTTGAAGGGGATACGCAGTATTTT. It translates to CASRGTSGFEGDTQYF.